Below are 27 T cell receptor beta chains sequenced from a single sample in a study of shared clonotypes between healthy human individuals. Data came from immunoSEQ multiplex PCR; TCRdb stores just in-frame clones and leaves some out. The sample carries 740,000 or so clones, 73% recorded once. The sample taken for sequencing was memory CD4+ T cells sorted from blood. Documented subset: CD45RA-negative fraction. The receptors here all came from a woman younger than 45 in good health.

In the case of this clone: The sample carries other DNA sequences with the same CDR3. The rearrangement links TRBV29-1 to TRBJ2-2, with a tentative D call TRBD1 (7 bases). This CDR3 comprises 14 residues. V shed 6 bases and J shed 2 bases, with 13 bases lying between them. The germline gives CDR1 SQVTM, CDR2 ANQGSEA. The DNA for the CDR3 is TGCAGCGTGGGGAGGACAGGAAACACCGGGGAGCTGTTTTTT. This translates into CSVGRTGNTGELFF.

This clone was counted a few times. V gene TRBV30 combines with J gene TRBJ1-1; no clear D. The germline V and J ends were trimmed by 3 bases and 1 base, with 6 bases remaining between them. Germline-derived CDR1 and CDR2 are GTSNPN and SVGIG (reference sequence). This CDR3 has 12 amino acids. The DNA of the CDR3 is TGTGCCTGGAGAAAGCAGAACACTGAAGCTTTCTTT. Translation: CAWRKQNTEAFF.

This sequence joins TRBV7-2 and TRBJ2-1; a weak D match, TRBD2 (6 bases). Germline CDR1 is SGHTA and CDR2 is FQGNSA. The V and J ends lost 4 bases and 7 bases respectively, with 20 bases between them. This CDR3 has 16 residues. The CDR3 loop is CASSSPLGSGGNEQFF. CDR3 coding DNA: TGTGCCAGCAGCTCCCCCCTGGGCTCCGGAGGGAATGAGCAGTTCTTC.

The chain recombines TRBV18 with TRBJ1-5; TRBD1 agrees at 10 bases. The J segment lost 2 bases and the V segment lost 6 bases, leaving 4 bases of the junction unmatched. This CDR3 has 15 residues. In germline, CDR1 is KGHSH, CDR2 LQKENI. In DNA, the CDR3 is TGTGCCAGCTCCGTCGGGACAGGGGGCAATCAGCCCCAGCATTTT. Encoded protein: CASSVGTGGNQPQHF.

This clone occurred once. The chain has TRBV19 and TRBJ1-2; 7 bases are shared with TRBD1. Germline V gene sequence: CDR1 LNHDA, CDR2 SQIVND (reference sequence). This CDR3 has 16 amino acids. V lost 1 base and J lost 1; bases outside the gene matches: 6. Here the CDR3 DNA reads TGTGCCAGTAGTATAGGGACAGGCTTATTTAACTATGGCTACACCTTC. It translates to CASSIGTGLFNYGYTF.

The chain joins TRBV29-1 to TRBJ2-1, with 7 bases matching TRBD1. After removal of 7 bases from V and 0 bases from J, the junction contained 3 bases not matched to a gene. Germline V lookup: CDR1 SQVTM, CDR2 ANQGSEA. This CDR3 comprises 13 residues. The CDR3 reads CSASGGSYNEQFF. CDR3 bases: TGCAGCGCCTCAGGGGGCTCCTACAATGAGCAGTTCTTC.

This chain uses TRBV19 with TRBJ2-2; TRBD2 agrees at 7 bases. Germline CDR1 LNHDA, CDR2 SQIVND (reference sequence). The length of the CDR3 is 14 residues. V trimming: 6 bases; J trimming: 4 bases; junction bases outside the gene matches: 5. This chain's CDR3 is CASRTSLSTGELFF. The CDR3 coding sequence is TGTGCCAGTAGGACTAGCTTAAGCACCGGGGAGCTGTTTTTT.

The rearrangement joins TRBV28 to TRBJ1-5; 7 bases map to TRBD1. The germline V gene encodes CDR1 MDHEN and CDR2 SYDVKM. The CDR3 runs 15 residues. Trimming at V came to 6 bases and at J to 3 bases, leaving 8 bases not matched to a gene. Here the CDR3 reads CASRSPGQNNQPQHF. CDR3 coding DNA: TGTGCCAGCAGGTCGCCGGGACAGAACAATCAGCCCCAGCATTTT.

The rearrangement links TRBV27 to TRBJ2-7; D gene ambiguous. This CDR3 is built from 14 residues. CDR1 is MNHEY and CDR2 is SMNVEV in the germline V gene (reference sequence). Deletions cut 3 bases from V and 0 bases from J, with 9 bases between. CDR3 DNA sequence: TGTGCCAGCAGTTTTGAAGGTCCCTCCTACGAGCAGTACTTC. It specifies CASSFEGPSYEQYF.

The chain has TRBV28 and TRBJ1-2, with D unresolved. Germline V gene sequence: CDR1 MDHEN, CDR2 SYDVKM. The CDR3 sequence is 14 residues long. With 3 bases removed from V and 4 bases from J, the gap between germline ends came to 12 bases. CDR3 DNA: TGTGCCAGCAGTTTTTCCACCTCGCGCTATGGCTACACCTTC. This codes for CASSFSTSRYGYTF.

The V call is TRBV7-8, the J call TRBJ2-2; possible D gene TRBD1, 6 bases. This CDR3 has 16 residues. Deletions cut 1 base from V and 6 bases from J, with 15 bases between. Germline V gene sequence: CDR1 SGHVS, CDR2 FQNEAQ. The chain's CDR3 is CASSLGGRGPAGELFF. The CDR3 DNA reads as TGTGCCAGCAGCTTAGGAGGCAGGGGCCCTGCCGGGGAGCTGTTTTTT.

The J gene is TRBJ2-1, the V gene TRBV28; 7 bases fit TRBD2. Germline CDR1 MDHEN, CDR2 SYDVKM. This CDR3 spans 15 amino acids. With V trimmed by 2 bases and J by 6 bases, 7 bases remained unmatched. The CDR3 here is CASSLAGALSNEQFF. The CDR3 bases are TGTGCCAGCAGTTTAGCGGGAGCCCTCTCCAATGAGCAGTTCTTC.

The CDR3 region is CASSLLGRYRSYNEQFF. CDR3 DNA: TGTGCCAGCAGTTTATTAGGGCGTTACAGGTCTTACAATGAGCAGTTCTTC. The V gene is TRBV28, the J gene TRBJ2-1; possible D gene TRBD1, 5 bases. Trimming cost V 1 base and J 4 bases, with 17 bases left between them. This CDR3 contains 17 residues. Germline loops: CDR1 MDHEN, CDR2 SYDVKM.

The chain joins TRBV7-2 to TRBJ1-2; D not certain. CDR1 is SGHTA, CDR2 FQGNSA, per germline. This CDR3 is 15 amino acids long. Trimming shortened V by 5 bases and J by 8 bases, and 21 bases separated the two germline ends. The CDR3 is CASSVRWTGVKGYTF. For the CDR3, the DNA is TGTGCCAGCAGCGTGCGCTGGACTGGGGTTAAGGGCTACACCTTC.

The CDR3 loop reads CASSQGLAALTDTQYF. CDR3 DNA sequence: TGCGCCAGCAGCCAGGGACTAGCGGCCCTCACAGATACGCAGTATTTT. The chain uses TRBV4-1 and TRBJ2-3; 11 nucleotides match TRBD2. Germline V gene data show CDR1 as MGHRA and CDR2 as YSYEKL. V trimming: 3 bases; J trimming: 2 bases; junction bases outside the gene matches: 4. The length of the CDR3 is 16 residues.

In its sample, this clone was seen a few times. V is TRBV6-4 and J is TRBJ1-2; the D is unclear. Looked up from germline, CDR1 is MRHNA and CDR2 is SNTAGT. The CDR3 runs 14 residues. V lost 0 bases and J 6 bases, leaving 11 bases between the germline ends. Here the CDR3 DNA reads TGTGCCAGCAGTGACTCAATGGGGTCCCATGGCTACACCTTC. Protein: CASSDSMGSHGYTF.

Notes on this clone: The sample holds other DNA sequences that translate to the same CDR3. This chain joins TRBV5-1 and TRBJ2-1, with TRBD1 as a possible D gene (5 bases). The V end was cut by 0 bases, the J end by 1 base, with 8 bases between. CDR3 length: 15 residues. The germline V gene has CDR1 SGHRS and CDR2 YFSETQ. The CDR3 coding sequence is TGCGCCAGCAGCTTGGACTCAGGGTCCTACAATGAGCAGTTCTTC. Amino acids: CASSLDSGSYNEQFF.

The chain recombines TRBV5-4 with TRBJ2-3; D unresolved. Trimming took 3 bases from V and 8 from J, leaving 10 bases between them. The CDR3 totals 12 residues. The V gene's germline CDR1 is SGHNT and CDR2 YYREEE (reference sequence). In DNA, the CDR3 is TGTGCCAGCAGCTCCCCTCCCGCTACGCAGTATTTT. As protein: CASSSPPATQYF.

The gene calls are TRBV5-1 and TRBJ2-7; no reliable D call. This CDR3 spans 12 amino acids. Looked up from germline, CDR1 is SGHRS and CDR2 is YFSETQ. The V end lost 1 base, the J end lost 5 bases, and 7 bases lay between the germline ends. DNA for the CDR3: TGCGCCAGCAGCTTGCGGGTTCACGAGCAGTACTTC. This gives the protein CASSLRVHEQYF.

The chain is built from TRBV19 and TRBJ2-5; the D gene could be TRBD1 or TRBD2 (5 bases each). Germline lookup yields CDR1 LNHDA and CDR2 SQIVND (reference sequence). Between the trimmed V and J ends, which lost 5 bases and 6 bases, there was a span of 16 bases. The CDR3 length is 14 residues. The CDR3 nucleotides read TGTGCCAGTAGTCTCCGGGACCTCAAACAGACCCAGTACTTC. It encodes CASSLRDLKQTQYF.

The gene calls are TRBV7-2 and TRBJ2-1, with 9 bases aligning to TRBD2. Losses at the gene ends were 5 bases for V and 5 bases for J; bases not matched to a gene: 10. CDR3 length: 16 amino acids. CDR1 is SGHTA and CDR2 is FQGNSA in the germline V gene. CDR3 sequence (DNA): TGTGCCAGCAGCCCCGTCGCGCTAGCGGGACACAATGAGCAGTTCTTC. This encodes CASSPVALAGHNEQFF.

This clone was counted only a few times. The CDR3: CASSFGGTSLEDTQYF. CDR3 bases: TGTGCCAGCAGTTTCGGTGGGACTAGCTTGGAAGATACGCAGTATTTT. The chain recombines TRBV27 with TRBJ2-3, with TRBD2 matching 9 bases. CDR1 MNHEY and CDR2 SMNVEV come from the germline V gene (reference sequence). The CDR3 consists of 16 residues. V shed 3 bases and J 5 bases; nucleotides not matched to a gene: 9.

The V call is TRBV2, the J call TRBJ2-5; D tentatively fits TRBD1 or TRBD2 (6 bases each). This CDR3 has 15 amino acids. V lost 7 bases and J 5 bases, leaving 20 bases between the germline ends. From germline, CDR1 is SNHLY and CDR2 FYNNEI. The CDR3: CASKVGGTGKETQYF. The DNA of the CDR3 is TGTGCCAGCAAGGTCGGGGGTACAGGGAAGGAGACCCAGTACTTC.

V and J are TRBV7-9 and TRBJ2-2, with a weak D call TRBD1 (6 bases). Looked up from germline, CDR1 is SEHNR and CDR2 is FQNEAQ (reference sequence). The CDR3 is made up of 14 amino acids. V lost 5 bases to trimming and J lost 3 bases, with 10 bases between them. The CDR3 region has the DNA TGTGCCAGCAGCCGGGACACCTACACCGGGGAGCTGTTTTTT. Protein product: CASSRDTYTGELFF.

This chain uses TRBV29-1 with TRBJ2-1; maybe TRBD2 (6 bases). V shed 8 bases and J shed 7 bases, with 18 bases lying between them. CDR3 length equals 13 residues. Germline V lookup: CDR1 SQVTM, CDR2 ANQGSEA. CDR3: CSIVRDLTNEQFF. As DNA, the CDR3 is TGCAGCATCGTCCGGGACTTGACTAATGAGCAGTTCTTC.

V gene TRBV6-5 combines with J gene TRBJ1-4; 8 nucleotides align to TRBD1. V shed 7 bases, J shed 5 bases, and the junction held 9 bases outside the gene matches. There are 15 residues in the CDR3. In germline, CDR1 is MNHEY, CDR2 SVGAGI. The CDR3 DNA follows: TGTGCCAGCACAGGGGGCCGATCACCAAATGAAAAACTGTTTTTT. Amino acid sequence: CASTGGRSPNEKLFF.

This chain links TRBV7-2 with TRBJ2-7; 9 bases align to TRBD2. This CDR3 has 15 amino acids. Germline values: CDR1 SGHTA, CDR2 FQGNSA. V shed 5 bases and J 0 bases; nucleotides not matched to a gene: 5. In nucleotides, the CDR3 is TGTGCCAGCAGCGCCACGGGACTAGCCTCCTACGAGCAGTACTTC. Its protein product is CASSATGLASYEQYF.